These 14 T cell receptor beta chains were sequenced from one sample in a study of patients and donors after allogeneic stem cell transplantation. In TCRdb, the RT-PCR reads were re-called with MiXCR into one record per CDR3 protein. The data show about a million distinct CDR3 sequences, over 15% seen once. The sample was blood, either unsorted or a sorted T cell fraction (not recorded which). Receptor source: a human donor who was either an allogeneic HSCT recipient or a stem cell or donor lymphocyte infusion donor (not recorded which). It is not recorded whose cells these are; they may come from a transplant donor.

The genes are TRBV15 and TRBJ1-4; D gene uncertain. CDR3 length: 16 residues. V was clipped by 2 bases and J by 7 bases, with 17 bases between them. Germline CDR1 and CDR2: LNHNV and YYDKDF (reference sequence). CDR3 in amino acids: CATSRPPGSLGEKLFF. CDR3 DNA: TGTGCCACCAGCAGACCTCCCGGGAGCCTTGGTGAAAAACTGTTTTTT.

V gene TRBV29-1 combines with J gene TRBJ2-3; D may be TRBD2 (6 bases). CDR1 is SQVTM, CDR2 ANQGSEA, per germline. The CDR3 loop spans 13 amino acids. Trimming removed 6 bases at V and 0 bases at J, with 10 bases between. The CDR3 DNA is TGCAGCGTAGCCGGGACTAGCACAGATACGCAGTATTTT. Translation gives CSVAGTSTDTQYF.

This clonotype was seen a few times. V gene TRBV11-1 combines with J gene TRBJ1-6, with 10 bases fitting TRBD1. V was clipped by 4 bases and J by 7 bases; unmatched bases: 16. The CDR3 length is 19 residues. CDR1 and CDR2 (germline): SGHAT, FQDESV (reference sequence). CDR3 sequence (DNA): TGTGCCAGCAGCTACCCCGGGACAGGGGACTCTAGGAGGAATTCACCCCTCCACTTT. Translating gives CASSYPGTGDSRRNSPLHF.

This clonotype was seen more than once but under ten times. The chain combines TRBV7-3 with TRBJ2-6; 7 bases align to TRBD1. This CDR3 is built from 18 residues. With 4 bases clipped from V and 3 bases from J, the junction kept 12 bases outside the gene matches. CDR1 and CDR2 (germline): SGHTA, FQGTGA. Here the CDR3 DNA reads TGTGCCAGCAGCTATTACGACAGGGAAAATCATGGGGCCAACGTCCTGACTTTC. It translates to CASSYYDRENHGANVLTF.

This clonotype was counted between two and nine times. V usage is TRBV29-1 and J usage is TRBJ1-2; the D gene is possibly TRBD1 (5 bases). Germline CDR1 SQVTM, CDR2 ANQGSEA. The ends were cut back, 7 bases at V and 4 bases at J, with 13 bases in the middle. The CDR3 runs 12 residues. Here the CDR3 reads CSGQQGPYGYTF. The CDR3 bases are TGCAGCGGACAGCAGGGACCCTATGGCTACACCTTC.

The V call is TRBV5-1, the J call TRBJ1-6; D unclear. Germline assignment: CDR1 SGHRS and CDR2 YFSETQ. CDR3 length: 16 residues. Trimming cost V 1 base and J 9 bases, with 17 bases left between them. CDR3: CASSLTPGQRISPLHF. The CDR3 nucleotides are TGCGCCAGCAGCTTGACACCGGGCCAGAGAATTTCACCCCTCCACTTT.

The chain couples TRBV10-3 to TRBJ2-7; tentative D call: TRBD1 (6 bases). In germline, CDR1 is ENHRY, CDR2 SYGVKD. Deletions cut 4 bases from V and 3 bases from J, with 13 bases between. This CDR3 is 14 amino acids long. CDR3 sequence (DNA): TGTGCCATCAGTGTCCCAGGGGATAGCTACGAGCAGTACTTC. Residues: CAISVPGDSYEQYF.

V is TRBV24-1 and J is TRBJ1-1, with TRBD1 matching over 7 bases. Germline V gives CDR1 KGHDR, CDR2 SFDVKD. The CDR3 covers 13 residues. V was clipped by 6 bases and J by 1 base; unmatched bases: 1. The CDR3 loop is CATSPGGNTEAFF. CDR3 DNA: TGTGCCACCAGTCCAGGGGGGAACACTGAAGCTTTCTTT.

This clonotype has a handful of counts. J is TRBJ1-5 and V is TRBV15, with D possibly being TRBD1 (5 bases). Germline V gene sequence: CDR1 LNHNV, CDR2 YYDKDF (reference sequence). V was trimmed by 1 base and J by 13 bases, leaving 14 bases between them. This CDR3 is built from 13 residues. In DNA, the CDR3 is TGTGCCACCAGCAGAGGACAAGGGGCGATACAGCATTTT. The encoded protein is CATSRGQGAIQHF.

The gene calls are TRBV5-6 and TRBJ2-1; D not resolved. CDR3 length: 13 amino acids. V was pared by 0 bases and J by 9 bases, with 10 bases between. From germline, CDR1 is SGHDT and CDR2 YYEEEE. The CDR3 here is CASSLVPRGEQFF. CDR3 bases: TGTGCCAGCAGCTTGGTCCCCCGAGGTGAGCAGTTCTTC.

This chain uses TRBV5-1 with TRBJ2-2; 13 positions agree with TRBD2. The length of the CDR3 is 17 residues. The ends lost 1 base at V and 2 bases at J; junction bases unmatched: 2. Germline V CDR1 and CDR2: SGHRS, YFSETQ. The CDR3 coding sequence is TGCGCCAGCAGCTTGACTAGCGGGGGGGCAAACACCGGGGAGCTGTTTTTT. Translating gives CASSLTSGGANTGELFF.

This clonotype has more than one count but fewer than ten. The V and J genes are TRBV3-1 and TRBJ2-1, with D perhaps TRBD1 or TRBD2 (5 bases each). V was clipped by 3 bases and J by 13 bases, with 7 bases between them. Germline CDR1 and CDR2: LGHDT and YNNKEL (reference sequence). CDR3 length: 10 amino acids. CDR3 amino acids: CASSQGEQFF. The CDR3, as DNA: TGTGCCAGCAGCCAGGGGGAACAGTTCTTC.

This clonotype was detected a few times. This rearrangement joins TRBV4-1 to TRBJ1-4; TRBD1 aligns across 9 bases. The J segment lost 8 bases and the V segment lost 1 base, leaving 2 bases of the junction unmatched. This CDR3 is 14 amino acids long. Germline V CDR1 and CDR2: MGHRA, YSYEKL. The CDR3 nucleotides are TGCGCCAGCAGCCAAGTTGACAGGGGGGAAAAACTGTTTTTT. Its protein is CASSQVDRGEKLFF.

The V call is TRBV2, the J call TRBJ1-4; D call uncertain. Trimming stripped 6 bases from V and 1 base from J, with 6 bases between. Looked up from germline, CDR1 is SNHLY and CDR2 is FYNNEI. This CDR3 is built from 13 residues. CDR3 in DNA: TGTGCCAGCAGGGGCGGAACTAATGAAAAACTGTTTTTT. Its protein product is CASRGGTNEKLFF.